This T cell receptor (beta chain) was obtained from a study of shared clonotypes between healthy human individuals. As for the study in general: Plates per donor: three CD4 naive, three CD4 memory, two CD8 naive, one CD8 memory.

Cells designated naive CD8 were CD45RO-negative and were positively selected for CCR7, with terminally differentiated effector memory CD45RA+ cells excluded. On this clone itself: Its specificity is unknown.

Each cell subset's genomic DNA was divided evenly among several immunoSEQ plates. Profiling relied on immunoSEQ multiplex PCR, and the TCRdb table lists in-frame clones only, not all of them. The sample yields about 600,000 clones, over 95% seen once. Study conclusions and caveats: How much donors shared clonotypes was expected to be affected by sequencing depth.

The receptor's source is a woman aged 25 to 39 in good health. The specimen was naive CD8+ T cells sorted from blood.

CDR3 sequence reads: CASSSSGSNEQFF. As DNA, the CDR3 is TGTGCCAGCAGTTCTAGCGGGAGCAATGAGCAGTTCTTC. This sequence joins TRBV27 and TRBJ2-1, with 10 bases matching TRBD2. In germline, CDR1 is MNHEY, CDR2 SMNVEV (reference sequence). With 4 bases clipped from V and 6 bases from J, the junction kept 0 bases outside the gene matches. The CDR3 covers 13 residues.